This paragraph reports one TCR beta chain. Source study methods: Reference gene primer amplification gave nucleated cell count estimates. The method was immunoSEQ multiplex PCR; TCRdb's version includes in-frame clones alone and lacks a portion of them. V and J calls and clone size come straight from that table; D and trimming were deduced from the DNA. The data contain 85,000 to 130,000 clones, around four fifths of them singletons. Trimming removed 5 bases at V and 6 bases at J, with 13 bases between. Looked up from germline, CDR1 is ENHRY and CDR2 is SYGVKD. The CDR3 length is 14 residues. This sample is part of a study of blood T cell repertoires in COVID-19. Study context: PBMCs, B-cell-depleted T cells, or T cells provided the cDNA or gDNA that made up the material.

The chain couples TRBV10-3 to TRBJ2-2; D gene ambiguous. This clonotype was sampled from a man aged 60-69 years with acute or convalescent COVID-19. Sample: peripheral blood. CDR3 in amino acids: CAISPLLQSGELFF. DNA for the CDR3: TGTGCCATCAGTCCTCTCCTACAGTCCGGGGAGCTGTTTTTT.